Following are 4 T cell receptor beta chains from one sample sequenced in a study of shared clonotypes between healthy human individuals. Clones were read by immunoSEQ multiplex PCR, and TCRdb kept only the in-frame ones, dropping some. The sample yields 2 million to 2.5 million clones, roughly 93% seen once. The sequenced material came from naive CD4+ T cells from PBMCs. The sample's subset: CD45RA+ positively selected. The receptors were sampled from a man aged 18 to 35 in good health. Some clones in this sample may be carry-over from other donors' samples.

The chain carries TRBV5-4 and TRBJ2-7, with D uncertain. Trimming stripped 0 bases from V and 5 bases from J, with 9 bases between. Germline CDR1 is SGHNT and CDR2 is YYREEE (reference sequence). This CDR3 spans 13 amino acids. CDR3 DNA sequence: TGTGCCAGCAGCTTGGCAGGTCGCCACGAGCAGTACTTC. Translation: CASSLAGRHEQYF.

V and J are TRBV7-2 and TRBJ1-1, with D perhaps matching TRBD1 (5 bases). The CDR3 has 15 amino acids. Germline-derived CDR1 and CDR2 are SGHTA and FQGNSA. Trimming cost V 2 bases and J 2 bases, with 12 bases left between them. Here the CDR3 reads CASSLLGGFNTEAFF. CDR3 in DNA: TGTGCCAGCAGCTTACTCGGGGGGTTCAACACTGAAGCTTTCTTT.

This chain joins TRBV4-3 and TRBJ2-5; 8 bases fit TRBD2. The DNA end favors TRBJ2-7, so the J call may be wrong. The germline V gene has CDR1 LGHNA and CDR2 YSLEER. This CDR3 has 16 residues. CDR3: CASSQGLSGRNYEQYF. The DNA for the CDR3 is TGCGCCAGCAGCCAAGGACTAAGCGGGAGAAATTACGAGCAGTACTTC.

The gene calls are TRBV18 and TRBJ1-3; no clear D. Germline V CDR1 and CDR2: KGHSH, LQKENI. There are 16 residues in the CDR3. V shed 2 bases and J shed 0 bases, with 11 bases lying between them. The DNA of the CDR3 is TGTGCCAGCTCACCATCCGCTCCGAGCTCTGGAAACACCATATATTTT. Translated, it gives CASSPSAPSSGNTIYF.